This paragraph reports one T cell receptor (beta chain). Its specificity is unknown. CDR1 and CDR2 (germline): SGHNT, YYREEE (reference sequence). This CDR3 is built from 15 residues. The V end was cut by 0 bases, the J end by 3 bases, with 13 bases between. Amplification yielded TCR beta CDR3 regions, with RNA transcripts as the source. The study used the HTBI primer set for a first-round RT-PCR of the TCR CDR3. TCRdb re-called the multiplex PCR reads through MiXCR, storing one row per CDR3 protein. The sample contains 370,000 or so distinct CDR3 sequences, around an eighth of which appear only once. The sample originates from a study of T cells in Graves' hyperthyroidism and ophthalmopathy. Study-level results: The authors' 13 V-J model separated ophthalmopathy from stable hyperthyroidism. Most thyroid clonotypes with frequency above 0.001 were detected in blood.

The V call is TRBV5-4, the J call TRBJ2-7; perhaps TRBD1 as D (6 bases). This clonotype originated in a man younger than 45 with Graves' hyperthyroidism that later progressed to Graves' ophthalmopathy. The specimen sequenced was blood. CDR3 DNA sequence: TGTGCCAGCAGCTTGGTGGGGGACATTTTCTACGAGCAGTACTTC. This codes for CASSLVGDIFYEQYF.